What follows describes a single TCR beta chain. Its matching antigen is unknown. This specimen belongs to a study of T cell responses to AZD1222 COVID-19 vaccine. Generated by immunoSEQ multiplex PCR, the TCRdb table keeps only in-frame clones and is missing some. Among approximately 91,000 clones listed, approximately 90% were seen once. Analysis merged second doses at about 4 or about 12 weeks. Study-wide results and limits: In the spike-specific TCR repertoire, nearly half reportedly target unmutated variant regions. Donors in the cohort were predominantly white British and more often female, and clonal diversity was possibly underestimated. Repertoire sampling was restricted to post-peak T cell response timepoints.

The CDR3 is 15 residues long. V was cut by 3 bases and J by 4 bases, with 16 bases left in between. Germline CDR1 reads SNHLY; CDR2 reads FYNNEI. The V gene is TRBV2, the J gene TRBJ2-7, with D unresolved. The material sequenced was peripheral blood, taken 28 days after the second AZD1222 dose. This receptor was obtained from an adult who received the AZD1222 COVID-19 vaccine. The DNA for the CDR3 is TGTGCCAGCAGTGACACGAGTGCAGTGGGGTACGAGCAGTACTTC. It codes for CASSDTSAVGYEQYF.